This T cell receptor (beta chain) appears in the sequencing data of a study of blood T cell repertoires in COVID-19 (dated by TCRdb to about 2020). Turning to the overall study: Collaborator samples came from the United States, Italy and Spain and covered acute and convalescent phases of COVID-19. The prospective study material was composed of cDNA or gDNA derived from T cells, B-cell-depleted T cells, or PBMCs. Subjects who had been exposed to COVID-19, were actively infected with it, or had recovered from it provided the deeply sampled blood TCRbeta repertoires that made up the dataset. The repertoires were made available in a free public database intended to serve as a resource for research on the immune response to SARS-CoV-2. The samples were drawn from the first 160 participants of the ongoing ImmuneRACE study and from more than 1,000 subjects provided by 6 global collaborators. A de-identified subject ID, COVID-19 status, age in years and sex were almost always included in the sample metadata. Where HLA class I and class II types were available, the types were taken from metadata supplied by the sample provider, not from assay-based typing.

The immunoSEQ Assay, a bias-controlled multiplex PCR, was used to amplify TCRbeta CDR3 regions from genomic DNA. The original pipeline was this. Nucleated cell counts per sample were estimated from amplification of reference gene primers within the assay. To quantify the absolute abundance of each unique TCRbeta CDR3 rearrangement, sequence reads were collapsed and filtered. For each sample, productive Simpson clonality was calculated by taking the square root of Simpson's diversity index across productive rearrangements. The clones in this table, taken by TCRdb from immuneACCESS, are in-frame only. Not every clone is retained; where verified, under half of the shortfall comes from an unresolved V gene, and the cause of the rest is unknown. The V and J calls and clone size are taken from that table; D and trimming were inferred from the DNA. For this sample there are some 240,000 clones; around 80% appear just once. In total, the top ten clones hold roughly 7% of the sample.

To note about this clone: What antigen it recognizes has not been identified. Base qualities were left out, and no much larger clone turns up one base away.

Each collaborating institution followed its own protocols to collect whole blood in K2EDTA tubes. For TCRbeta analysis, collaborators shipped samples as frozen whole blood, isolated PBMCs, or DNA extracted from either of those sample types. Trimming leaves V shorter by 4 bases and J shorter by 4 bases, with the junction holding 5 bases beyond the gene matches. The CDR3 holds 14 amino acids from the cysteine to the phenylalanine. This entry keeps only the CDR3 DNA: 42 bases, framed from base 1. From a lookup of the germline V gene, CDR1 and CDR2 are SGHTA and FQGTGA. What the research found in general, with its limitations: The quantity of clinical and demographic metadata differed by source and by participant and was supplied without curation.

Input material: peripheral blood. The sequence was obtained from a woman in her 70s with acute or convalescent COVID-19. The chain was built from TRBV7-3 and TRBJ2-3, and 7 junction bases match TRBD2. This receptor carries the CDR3 CASSSGSGADTQYF. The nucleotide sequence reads TGTGCCAGCAGCTCCGGGAGCGGGGCAGATACGCAGTATTTT.